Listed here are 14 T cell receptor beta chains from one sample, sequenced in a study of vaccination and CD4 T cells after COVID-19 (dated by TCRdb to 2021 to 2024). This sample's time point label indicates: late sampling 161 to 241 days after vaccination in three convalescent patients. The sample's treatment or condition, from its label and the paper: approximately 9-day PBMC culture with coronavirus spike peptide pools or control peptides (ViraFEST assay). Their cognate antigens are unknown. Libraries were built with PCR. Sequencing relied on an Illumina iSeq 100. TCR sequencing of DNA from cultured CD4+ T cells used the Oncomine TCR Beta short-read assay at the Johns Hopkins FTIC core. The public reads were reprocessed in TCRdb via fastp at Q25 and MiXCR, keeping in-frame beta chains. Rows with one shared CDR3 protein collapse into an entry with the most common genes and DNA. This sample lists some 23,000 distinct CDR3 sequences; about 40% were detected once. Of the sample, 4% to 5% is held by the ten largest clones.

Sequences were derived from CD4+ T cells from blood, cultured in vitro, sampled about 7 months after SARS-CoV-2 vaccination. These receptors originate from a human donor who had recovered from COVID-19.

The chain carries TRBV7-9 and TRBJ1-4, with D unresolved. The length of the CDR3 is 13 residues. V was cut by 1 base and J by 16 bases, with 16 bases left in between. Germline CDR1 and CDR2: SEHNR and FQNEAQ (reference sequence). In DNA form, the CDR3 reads TGTGCCAGCAGCTTAGAGCAGAAAACGATGAGGTTTTTT. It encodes CASSLEQKTMRFF. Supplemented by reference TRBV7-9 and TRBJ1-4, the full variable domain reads DTGVSQNPRHKITKRGQNVTFRCDPISEHNRLYWYRQTLGQGPEFLTYFQNEAQLEKSRLLSDRFSAERPKGSFSTLEIQRTEQGDSAMYLCASSLEQKTMRFFGSGTQLSVL.

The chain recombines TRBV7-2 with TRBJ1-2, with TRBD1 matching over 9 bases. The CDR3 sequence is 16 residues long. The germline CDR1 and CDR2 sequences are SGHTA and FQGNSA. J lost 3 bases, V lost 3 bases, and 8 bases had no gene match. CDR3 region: CASSLTGGSWDYGYTF. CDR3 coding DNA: TGTGCCAGCAGCTTGACAGGGGGGAGTTGGGACTATGGCTACACCTTC.

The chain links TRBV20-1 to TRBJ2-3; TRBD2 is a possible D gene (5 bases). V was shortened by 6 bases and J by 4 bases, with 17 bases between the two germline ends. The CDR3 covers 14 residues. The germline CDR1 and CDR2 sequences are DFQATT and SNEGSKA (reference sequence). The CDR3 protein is CSASHPDGADTQYF. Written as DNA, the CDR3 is TGCAGTGCGAGTCACCCAGACGGGGCAGATACGCAGTATTTT.

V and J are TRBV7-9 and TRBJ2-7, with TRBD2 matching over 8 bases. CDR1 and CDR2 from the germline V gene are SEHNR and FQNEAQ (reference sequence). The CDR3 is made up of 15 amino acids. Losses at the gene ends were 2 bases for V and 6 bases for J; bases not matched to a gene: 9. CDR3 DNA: TGTGCCAGCAGCTTAAGCACGGGAGGGCCAGGCGAGCAGTACTTC. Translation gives CASSLSTGGPGEQYF. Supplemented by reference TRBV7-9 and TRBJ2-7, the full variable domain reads DTGVSQNPRHKITKRGQNVTFRCDPISEHNRLYWYRQTLGQGPEFLTYFQNEAQLEKSRLLSDRFSAERPKGSFSTLEIQRTEQGDSAMYLCASSLSTGGPGEQYFGPGTRLTVT.

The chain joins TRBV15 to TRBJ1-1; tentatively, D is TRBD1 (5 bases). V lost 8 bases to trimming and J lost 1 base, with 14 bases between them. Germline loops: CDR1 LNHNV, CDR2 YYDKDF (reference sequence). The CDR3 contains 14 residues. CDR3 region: CATRRQTENTEAFF. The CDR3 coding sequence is TGTGCCACCCGAAGACAGACGGAGAACACTGAAGCTTTCTTT. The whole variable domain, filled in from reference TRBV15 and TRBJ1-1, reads DAMVIQNPRYQVTQFGKPVTLSCSQTLNHNVMYWYQQKSSQAPKLLFHYYDKDFNNEADTPDNFQSRRPNTSFCFLDIRSPGLGDTAMYLCATRRQTENTEAFFGQGTRLTVV.

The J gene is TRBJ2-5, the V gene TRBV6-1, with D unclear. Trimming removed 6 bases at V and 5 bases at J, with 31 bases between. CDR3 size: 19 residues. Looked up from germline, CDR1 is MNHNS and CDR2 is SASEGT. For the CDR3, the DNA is TGTGCCAGCAGCCTAAGTCATCCCCTGGGCGGTAGATTTCTTGAGACCCAGTACTTC. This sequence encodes CASSLSHPLGGRFLETQYF.

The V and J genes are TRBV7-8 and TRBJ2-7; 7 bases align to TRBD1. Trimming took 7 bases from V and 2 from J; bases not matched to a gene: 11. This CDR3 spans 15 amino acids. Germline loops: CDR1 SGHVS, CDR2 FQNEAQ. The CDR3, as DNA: TGTGCCAGCACCGTGTCGACAGGGCCTACCTACGAGCAGTACTTC. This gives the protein CASTVSTGPTYEQYF.

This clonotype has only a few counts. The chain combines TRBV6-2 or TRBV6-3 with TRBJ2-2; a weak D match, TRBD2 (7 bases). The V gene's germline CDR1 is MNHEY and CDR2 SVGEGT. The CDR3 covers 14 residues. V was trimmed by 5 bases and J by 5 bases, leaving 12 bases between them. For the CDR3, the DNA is TGTGCCAGCAGTACGGGGGGCTCAACCGGGGAGCTGTTTTTT. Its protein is CASSTGGSTGELFF.

This CDR3 is CASSPTGKHSNEQFF. The CDR3 DNA follows: TGTGCCAGCAGCCCTACAGGGAAACATAGCAATGAGCAGTTCTTC. This chain uses TRBV12-3 or TRBV12-4 with TRBJ2-1, with D tentatively TRBD1 (6 bases). The V gene lost 6 bases and the J gene lost 6 bases, with 18 bases spanning the gap. The CDR3 spans 15 residues.

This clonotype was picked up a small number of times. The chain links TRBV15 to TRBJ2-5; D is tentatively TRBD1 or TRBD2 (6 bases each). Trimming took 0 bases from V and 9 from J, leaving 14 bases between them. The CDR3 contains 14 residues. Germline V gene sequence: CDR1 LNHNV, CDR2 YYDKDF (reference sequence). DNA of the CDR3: TGTGCCACCAGCAGAGATACGGGGGCCCGGCCCCAGTACTTC. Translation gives CATSRDTGARPQYF.

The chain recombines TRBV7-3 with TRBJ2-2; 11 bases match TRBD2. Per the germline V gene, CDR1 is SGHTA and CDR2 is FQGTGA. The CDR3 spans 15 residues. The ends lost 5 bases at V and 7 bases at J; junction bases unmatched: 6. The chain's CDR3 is CASSGGLAGYGELFF. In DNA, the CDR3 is TGTGCCAGCAGCGGCGGACTAGCGGGCTACGGGGAGCTGTTTTTT.

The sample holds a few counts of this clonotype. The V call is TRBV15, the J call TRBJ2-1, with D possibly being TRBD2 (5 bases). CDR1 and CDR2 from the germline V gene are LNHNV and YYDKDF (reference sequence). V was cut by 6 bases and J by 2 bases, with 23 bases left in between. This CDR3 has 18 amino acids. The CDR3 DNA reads TGTGCCACCAGGAACCATGCCGGAGGATGGCGGACCTACAATGAGCAGTTCTTC. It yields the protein CATRNHAGGWRTYNEQFF.

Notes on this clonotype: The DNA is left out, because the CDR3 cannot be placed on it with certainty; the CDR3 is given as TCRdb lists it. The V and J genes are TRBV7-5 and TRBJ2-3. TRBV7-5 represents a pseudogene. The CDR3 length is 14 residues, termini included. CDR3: CISVSEAYADTQYF.

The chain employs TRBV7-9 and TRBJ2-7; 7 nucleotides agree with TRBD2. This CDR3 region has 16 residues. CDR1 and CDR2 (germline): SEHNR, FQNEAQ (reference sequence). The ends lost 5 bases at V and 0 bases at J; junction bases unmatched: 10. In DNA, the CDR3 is TGTGCCAGCAGCCAGCCCTCGCGGGAGTTCTCCTACGAGCAGTACTTC. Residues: CASSQPSREFSYEQYF.